Shown below are 11 T cell receptor beta chains from a single sample sequenced in a study of Tregs in tolerant kidney transplant recipients. Recipients received nonmyeloablative bone marrow transplants from related graft donors, with transient mixed chimerism. Libraries were prepared by immunoSEQ multiplex PCR; TCRdb keeps only in-frame clonotypes and omits some of them. The sample carries 45,000 to 55,000 clones, roughly nine tenths recorded once. Sequences were derived from CD8+ T cells from blood (PBMCs), sampled 24 months after the transplant. All receptors derive from a human patient who received a combined kidney and bone marrow transplant. These T cells may partly come from the graft donor.

The chain combines TRBV5-8 with TRBJ2-7; 7 bases are a match to TRBD2. The CDR3 is 14 amino acids. Germline V gene data show CDR1 as SGHTS and CDR2 as YDEGEE. Trimming removed 4 bases from V and 3 bases from J; junction bases left unmatched: 7. CDR3 in DNA: TGTGCCAGCAGCCCCCCTGCGGGGGACTACGAGCAGTACTTC. Translating gives CASSPPAGDYEQYF.

The CDR3 reads CASSSPTGGNKAFF. In DNA form, the CDR3 reads TGCGCCAGCAGCTCGCCGACAGGGGGTAATAAAGCTTTCTTT. The chain links TRBV5-1 to TRBJ1-1; TRBD1 agrees at 9 bases. The CDR3 has 14 amino acids. Germline assignment: CDR1 SGHRS and CDR2 YFSETQ. V lost 3 bases to trimming and J lost 9 bases; unmatched junction nucleotides: 9.

The chain is built from TRBV7-3 and TRBJ1-1; tentatively, D is TRBD1 (6 bases). The CDR3 covers 14 residues. The germline CDR1 and CDR2 sequences are SGHTA and FQGTGA. V lost 1 base to trimming and J lost 4 bases, with 10 bases between them. CDR3: CASSLSGGATEAFF. CDR3 DNA: TGTGCCAGCAGCTTAAGCGGGGGCGCCACTGAAGCTTTCTTT.

This clone was picked up a small number of times. The chain joins TRBV10-3 to TRBJ1-1; 7 bases match TRBD1. Germline V gives CDR1 ENHRY, CDR2 SYGVKD. This CDR3 has 15 residues. Unmatched junction bases numbered 8, after V lost 3 bases and J lost 4 bases. The CDR3 nucleotides are TGTGCCATCAGTGACTACACGAGGGGGCGCACTGAAGCTTTCTTT. Amino acids: CAISDYTRGRTEAFF.

This clone was counted once. The chain employs TRBV6-5 and TRBJ1-1; D perhaps matches TRBD1 (6 bases). Germline V gene sequence: CDR1 MNHEY, CDR2 SVGAGI. The length of the CDR3 is 13 residues. V was clipped by 6 bases and J by 1 base, with 9 bases between them. For the CDR3, the DNA is TGTGCCAGCAGCCTAGGGGGGAACACTGAAGCTTTCTTT. Its protein product is CASSLGGNTEAFF.

This chain uses TRBV7-3 with TRBJ2-2; TRBD2 agrees at 13 bases. The CDR3 length is 20 residues. Germline CDR1 SGHTA, CDR2 FQGTGA. Trimming removed 0 bases from V and 6 bases from J; junction bases left unmatched: 13. The CDR3 DNA is TGTGCCAGCAGCTTAACGAATCCGGGACTAGCGGGACCCCTTCCCGGGGAGCTGTTTTTT. This sequence encodes CASSLTNPGLAGPLPGELFF. The full variable domain, with the rest looked up from reference TRBV7-3 and TRBJ2-2, is GAGVSQTPSNKVTEKGKYVELRCDPISGHTALYWYRQSLGQGPEFLIYFQGTGAADDSGLPNDRFFAVRPEGSVSTLKIQRTERGDSAVYLCASSLTNPGLAGPLPGELFFGEGSRLTVL.

V usage is TRBV28 and J usage is TRBJ1-5; tentatively, D is TRBD1 (5 bases). Germline V gene data show CDR1 as MDHEN and CDR2 as SYDVKM. The V end was cut by 1 base, the J end by 0 bases, with 13 bases between. This CDR3 comprises 17 residues. The chain's CDR3 is CASSLSGTFYSNQPQHF. CDR3 nucleotides: TGTGCCAGCAGTTTATCCGGGACTTTTTATAGCAATCAGCCCCAGCATTTT.

The chain employs TRBV4-3 and TRBJ2-5; D gene uncertain. CDR1 and CDR2 from the germline V gene are LGHNA and YSLEER. V dropped 5 bases and J dropped 0 bases, with 4 bases sitting between them. This CDR3 region has 12 residues. The CDR3 loop reads CASSLDQETQYF. CDR3 in DNA: TGCGCCAGCAGCTTAGACCAAGAGACCCAGTACTTC.

The V gene is TRBV14, the J gene TRBJ1-2; TRBD1 matches 12 bases. The V segment lost 3 bases and the J segment 3 bases; nucleotides outside the gene matches: 8. Looked up from germline, CDR1 is SGHDN and CDR2 is FVKESK. This CDR3 spans 17 amino acids. Here the CDR3 reads CASSHRDRGRGDYGYTF. The DNA for the CDR3 is TGTGCCAGCAGCCACCGGGACAGGGGGCGCGGGGACTATGGCTACACCTTC.

The CDR3 spells CASSIGQSSYEQYF. CDR3 DNA sequence: TGTGCCAGTAGTATAGGACAAAGCTCCTACGAGCAGTACTTC. J is TRBJ2-7 and V is TRBV19; no clear D gene. The CDR3 runs 14 residues. The V gene's germline CDR1 is LNHDA and CDR2 SQIVND (reference sequence). The V end was cut by 1 base, the J end by 0 bases, with 7 bases between.

The chain uses TRBV9 and TRBJ2-7, with D possibly TRBD2 on 7 matching bases. The V gene lost 7 bases and the J gene lost 1 base, with 15 bases spanning the gap. Germline V gives CDR1 SGDLS, CDR2 YYNGEE. The CDR3 loop spans 14 amino acids. Here the CDR3 reads CASGEGGTSYEQYF. Here the CDR3 DNA reads TGTGCCAGCGGGGAGGGGGGGACTTCCTACGAGCAGTACTTC. The complete variable domain, with remaining parts taken from reference TRBV9 and TRBJ2-7, reads DSGVTQTPKHLITATGQRVTLRCSPRSGDLSVYWYQQSLDQGLQFLIQYYNGEERAKGNILERFSAQQFPDLHSELNLSSLELGDSALYFCASGEGGTSYEQYFGPGTRLTVT.